This T cell receptor beta chain appears in the sequencing data of a study of CD8 T cells in ankylosing spondylitis. Per germline, CDR1 KGHSH and CDR2 LQKENI. The CDR3 consists of 14 residues. V was clipped by 6 bases and J by 5 bases, with 16 bases between them. TCRdb used MiXCR to reprocess the 5' RACE reads, holding one entry per CDR3 protein. The sample has 150,000 to 200,000 distinct CDR3 sequences, approximately 20% seen once. This sequence was found in a male donor with ankylosing spondylitis or in good health (not recorded which). Sequences were obtained from blood, either unsorted or a sorted T cell fraction (not recorded which). The chain joins TRBV18 to TRBJ1-1, with a tentative D call TRBD1 (6 bases). The CDR3 reads CASSQGQRGTEAFF. Here the CDR3 DNA reads TGTGCCAGCTCCCAAGGACAGAGGGGAACTGAAGCTTTCTTT. The entire variable domain, with the rest obtained from reference TRBV18 and TRBJ1-1, is as follows: NAGVMQNPRHLVRRRGQEARLRCSPMKGHSHVYWYRQLPEEGLKFMVYLQKENIIDESGMPKERFSAEFPKEGPSILRIQQVVRGDSAAYFCASSQGQRGTEAFFGQGTRLTVV.